The rows below give T cell receptor beta chains drawn from one sample of a study of CD8 T cells in Susac syndrome. One entry per CDR3 protein results from TCRdb running MiXCR on the immunoSEQ multiplex PCR reads. The data hold roughly 120,000 distinct CDR3 sequences, with roughly 93% observed a single time. The material sequenced was CD8+ T cells from PBMCs. These receptors were taken from a human donor with multiple sclerosis. The conserved cysteine and the conserved F or W are not part of the CDR3 here. Clone size is not always given. Where it is, it says once, few, many or a class for expanded clones.

clone_size | v_call | cdr3_aa
. | TRBV7-3 | ASSAGTGPTGELF
. | TRBV12-3/TRBV12-4 | ASSLGTPLH
. | TRBV15 | ATSRESYSNQPQH
. | TRBV29-1 | SVEGQLPPGGYT
. | TRBV6-4 | ASSDLAGEGTDTQY
. | TRBV13 | ASRATGPSSYNEQF
. | TRBV7-6 | ASSSRRDLTEAF
. | TRBV4-2 | ASSQDFSGDEQF
. | TRBV24-1 | ATSDPLAGSYNEQF
. | TRBV12-5 | ASGHVSNTEAF
. | TRBV6-1 | ASSPSASGGSYEQY
once | TRBV12-3/TRBV12-4 | ASSLEGLQPQH
. | TRBV30 | ACSRDLSPYEQY
. | TRBV5-6 | ASSLVQGSRETQY
once | TRBV27 | ASSHGSLKGYT
. | TRBV11-1 | ASSFPMTPGQGPSGANVLT
. | TRBV24-1 | ATSEQTASGYT
. | TRBV7-2 | ASSLGATLANTEAF
. | TRBV12-3/TRBV12-4 | ASSPPSGTRRYNGYT
. | TRBV11-2 | ASSASGTGSREQY
. | TRBV7-9 | ASSPSYEQY
few | TRBV14 | ASSSRAVRRLETQY
. | TRBV6-1 | ASSAILGGEYQETQY
. | TRBV15 | ATSRDPGTSSFDEQF
. | TRBV5-1 | ASSAGTSGRANEQF
. | TRBV2 | ASSEARVGKPQH
. | TRBV6-5 | ASSYQGYNEQF
. | TRBV24-1 | ATSDLRIDEQF
. | TRBV5-6 | ASSLEGRLAGDYEQY
. | TRBV9 | ASSVPGKTQY
. | TRBV7-9 | ASSLLFHEQF
. | TRBV3-1 | ASSQVGRVGQETQY
. | TRBV9 | ASSVGDEQF
few | TRBV5-1 | ASSLEGFTEAF
few | TRBV5-1 | ASTSGAEAF
. | TRBV5-1 | ASSLGQVNYGYT
. | TRBV4-2 | ASSQDLRASYNEQF
. | TRBV5-1 | ASSLVLWQGGEFQPQH
. | TRBV9 | ASSGVATEAF
. | TRBV19 | ASTDGTSAKNEQF
. | TRBV12-3/TRBV12-4 | ASSFWSVAYNEQF
. | TRBV4-1 | ASSQDIRQAYRLTNTEAF
. | TRBV4-1 | ASSQVRTNTGELF